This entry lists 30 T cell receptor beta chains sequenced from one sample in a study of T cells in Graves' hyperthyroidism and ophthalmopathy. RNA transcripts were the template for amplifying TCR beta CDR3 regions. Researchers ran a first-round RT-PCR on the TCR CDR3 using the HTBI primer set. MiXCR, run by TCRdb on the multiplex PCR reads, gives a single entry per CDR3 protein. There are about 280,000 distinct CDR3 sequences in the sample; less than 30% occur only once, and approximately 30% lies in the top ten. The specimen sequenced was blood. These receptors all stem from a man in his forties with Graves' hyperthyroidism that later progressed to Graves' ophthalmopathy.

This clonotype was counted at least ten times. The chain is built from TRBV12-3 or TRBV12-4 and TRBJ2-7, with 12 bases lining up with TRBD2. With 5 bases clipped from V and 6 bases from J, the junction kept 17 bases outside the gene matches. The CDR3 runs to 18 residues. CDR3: CASSPSMTSGRLGPEQYF. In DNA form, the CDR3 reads TGTGCCAGCAGTCCTTCAATGACTAGCGGGAGACTTGGGCCCGAGCAGTACTTC.

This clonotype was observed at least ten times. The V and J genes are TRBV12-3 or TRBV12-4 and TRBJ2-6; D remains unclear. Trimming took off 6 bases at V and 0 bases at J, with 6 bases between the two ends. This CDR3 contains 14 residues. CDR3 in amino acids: CASRASSGANVLTF. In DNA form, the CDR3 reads TGTGCCAGCAGAGCAAGCTCTGGGGCCAACGTCCTGACTTTC.

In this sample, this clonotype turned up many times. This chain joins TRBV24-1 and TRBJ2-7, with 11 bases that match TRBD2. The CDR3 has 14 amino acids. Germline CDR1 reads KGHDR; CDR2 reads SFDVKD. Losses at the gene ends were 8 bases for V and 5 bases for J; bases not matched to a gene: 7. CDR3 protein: CATTRTSGSHEQYF. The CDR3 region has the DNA TGTGCCACCACCAGGACTAGCGGGTCTCACGAGCAGTACTTC.

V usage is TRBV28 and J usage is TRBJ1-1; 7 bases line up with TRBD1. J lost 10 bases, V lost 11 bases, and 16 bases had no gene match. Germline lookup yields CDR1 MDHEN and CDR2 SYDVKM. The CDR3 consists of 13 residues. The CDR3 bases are TGTGCCTATTCGACAGGGCCCCGGCAAAGAGCTTTCTTT. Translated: CAYSTGPRQRAFF.

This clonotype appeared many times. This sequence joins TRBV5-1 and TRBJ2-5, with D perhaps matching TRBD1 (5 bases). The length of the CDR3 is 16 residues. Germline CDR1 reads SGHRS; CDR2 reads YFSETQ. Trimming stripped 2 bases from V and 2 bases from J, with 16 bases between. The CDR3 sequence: CASSFGRDSNQETQYF. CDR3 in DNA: TGCGCCAGCAGCTTCGGACGTGACAGCAATCAAGAGACCCAGTACTTC.

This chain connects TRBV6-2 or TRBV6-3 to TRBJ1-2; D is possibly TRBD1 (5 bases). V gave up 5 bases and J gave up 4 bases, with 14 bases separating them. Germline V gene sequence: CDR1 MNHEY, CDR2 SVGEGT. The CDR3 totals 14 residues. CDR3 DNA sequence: TGTGCCAGCAGTCCCCAGGGTTATACCTATGGCTACACCTTC. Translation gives CASSPQGYTYGYTF.

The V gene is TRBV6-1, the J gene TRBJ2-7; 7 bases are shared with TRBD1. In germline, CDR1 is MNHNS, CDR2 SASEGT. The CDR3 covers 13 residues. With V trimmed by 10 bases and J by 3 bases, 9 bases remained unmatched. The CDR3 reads CAISTGTDYEQYF. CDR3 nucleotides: TGTGCCATTTCGACCGGGACAGACTACGAGCAGTACTTC.

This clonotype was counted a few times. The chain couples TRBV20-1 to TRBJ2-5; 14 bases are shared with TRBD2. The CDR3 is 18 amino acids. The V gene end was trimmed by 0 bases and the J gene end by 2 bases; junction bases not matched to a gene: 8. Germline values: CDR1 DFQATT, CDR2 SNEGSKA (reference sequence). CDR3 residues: CSARDPSWTSGRQETQYF. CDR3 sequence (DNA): TGCAGTGCTAGAGATCCTTCCTGGACTAGCGGGAGGCAAGAGACCCAGTACTTC.

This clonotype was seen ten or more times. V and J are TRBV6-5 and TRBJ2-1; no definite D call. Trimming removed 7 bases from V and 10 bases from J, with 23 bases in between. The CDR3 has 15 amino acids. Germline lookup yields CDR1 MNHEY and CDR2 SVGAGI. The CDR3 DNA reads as TGTGCCAGCATTCTGGTCCCGCTAGTTCGGACGGAGCAGTTCTTC. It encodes CASILVPLVRTEQFF.

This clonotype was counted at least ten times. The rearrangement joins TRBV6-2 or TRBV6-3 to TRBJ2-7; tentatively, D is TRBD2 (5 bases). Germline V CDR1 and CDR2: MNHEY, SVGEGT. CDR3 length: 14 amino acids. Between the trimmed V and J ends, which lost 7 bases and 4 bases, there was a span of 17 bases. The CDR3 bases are TGTGCCAGCAAAGAGGACGGCGGAGGTTACGAGCAGTACTTC. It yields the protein CASKEDGGGYEQYF.

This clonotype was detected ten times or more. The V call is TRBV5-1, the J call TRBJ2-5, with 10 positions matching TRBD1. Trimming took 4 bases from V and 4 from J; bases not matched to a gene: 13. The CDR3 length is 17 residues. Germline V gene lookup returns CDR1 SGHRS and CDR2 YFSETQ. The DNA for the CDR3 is TGCGCCAGCAGCGAACCCCGGGACAGGGGTGGCGGAGAGACCCAGTACTTC. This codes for CASSEPRDRGGGETQYF.

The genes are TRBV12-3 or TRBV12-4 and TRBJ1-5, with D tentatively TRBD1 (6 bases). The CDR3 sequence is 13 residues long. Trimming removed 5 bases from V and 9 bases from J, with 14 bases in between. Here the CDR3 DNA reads TGTGCCAGCAGTCCCCAAACAGGGCTGCCCCAGCATTTT. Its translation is CASSPQTGLPQHF.

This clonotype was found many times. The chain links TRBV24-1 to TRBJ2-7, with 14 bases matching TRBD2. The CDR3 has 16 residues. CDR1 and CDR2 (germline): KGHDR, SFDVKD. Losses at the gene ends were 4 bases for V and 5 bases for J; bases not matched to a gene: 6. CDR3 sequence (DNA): TGTGCCACCAGTGACCCTCGACTAGCGGGGGGGAACGAGCAGTACTTC. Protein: CATSDPRLAGGNEQYF.

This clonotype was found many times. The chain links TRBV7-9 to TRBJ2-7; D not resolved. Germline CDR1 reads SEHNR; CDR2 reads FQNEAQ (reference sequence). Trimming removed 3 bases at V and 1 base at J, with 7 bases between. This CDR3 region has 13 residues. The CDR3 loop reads CASSLAESYEQYF. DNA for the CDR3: TGTGCCAGCAGCTTGGCAGAATCCTACGAGCAGTACTTC.

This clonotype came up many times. The CDR3 here is CASSQESHPGEQYF. The CDR3 DNA reads as TGCGCCAGCAGCCAAGAAAGCCATCCGGGCGAGCAGTACTTC. This chain connects TRBV4-1 to TRBJ2-7; D remains unclear. Germline V gives CDR1 MGHRA, CDR2 YSYEKL. The CDR3 is made up of 14 amino acids. V was clipped by 0 bases and J by 6 bases, with 12 bases between them.

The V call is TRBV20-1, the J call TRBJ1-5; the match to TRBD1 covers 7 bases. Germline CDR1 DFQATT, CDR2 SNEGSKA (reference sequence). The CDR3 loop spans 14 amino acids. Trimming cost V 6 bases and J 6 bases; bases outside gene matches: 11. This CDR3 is CSASRQGVAQPQHF. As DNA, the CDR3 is TGCAGTGCCAGCCGGCAGGGGGTTGCTCAGCCCCAGCATTTT.

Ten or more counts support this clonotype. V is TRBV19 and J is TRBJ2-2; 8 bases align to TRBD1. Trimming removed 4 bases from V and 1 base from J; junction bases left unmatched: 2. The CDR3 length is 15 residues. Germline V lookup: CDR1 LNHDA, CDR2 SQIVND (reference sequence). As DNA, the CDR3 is TGTGCCAGTAGTAGCGGGACAGGGAACACCGGGGAGCTGTTTTTT. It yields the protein CASSSGTGNTGELFF.

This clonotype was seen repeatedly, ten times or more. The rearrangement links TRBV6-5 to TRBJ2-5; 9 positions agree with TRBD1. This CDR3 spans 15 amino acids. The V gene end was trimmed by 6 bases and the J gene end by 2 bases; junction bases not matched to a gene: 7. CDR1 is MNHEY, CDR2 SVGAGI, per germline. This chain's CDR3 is CASSSGQGYQETQYF. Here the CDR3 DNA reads TGTGCCAGCAGCTCGGGACAGGGATATCAAGAGACCCAGTACTTC.

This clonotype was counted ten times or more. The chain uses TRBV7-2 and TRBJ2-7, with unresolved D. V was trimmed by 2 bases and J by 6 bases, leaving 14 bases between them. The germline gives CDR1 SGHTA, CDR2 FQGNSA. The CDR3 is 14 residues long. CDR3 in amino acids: CASSLRSSVSEQYF. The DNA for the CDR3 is TGTGCCAGCAGCTTAAGGTCCTCAGTTAGCGAGCAGTACTTC. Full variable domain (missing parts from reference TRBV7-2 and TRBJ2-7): GAGVSQSPSNKVTEKGKDVELRCDPISGHTALYWYRQSLGQGLEFLIYFQGNSAPDKSGLPSDRFSAERTGGSVSTLTIQRTQQEDSAVYLCASSLRSSVSEQYFGPGTRLTVT.

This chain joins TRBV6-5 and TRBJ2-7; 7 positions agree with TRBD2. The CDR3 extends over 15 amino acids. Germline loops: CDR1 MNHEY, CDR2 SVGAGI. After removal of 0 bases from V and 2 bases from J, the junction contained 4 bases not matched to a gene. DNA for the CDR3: TGTGCCAGCAGTTACTCACTAGCGACGGCCTACGAGCAGTACTTC. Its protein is CASSYSLATAYEQYF.

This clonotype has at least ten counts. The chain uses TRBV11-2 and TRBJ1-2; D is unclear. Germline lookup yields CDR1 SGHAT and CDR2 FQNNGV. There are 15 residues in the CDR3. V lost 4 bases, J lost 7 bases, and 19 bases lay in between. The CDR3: CASSSPRTGMSGYTF. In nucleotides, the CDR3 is TGTGCCAGCAGCTCCCCCAGGACGGGAATGAGTGGCTACACCTTC.

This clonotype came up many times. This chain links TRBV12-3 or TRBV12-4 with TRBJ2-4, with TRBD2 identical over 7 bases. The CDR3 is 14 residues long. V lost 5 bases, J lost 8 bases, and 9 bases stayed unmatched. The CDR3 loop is CASSPTSTGDIQYF. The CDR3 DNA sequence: TGTGCCAGCAGTCCGACTAGCACGGGGGACATTCAGTACTTC.

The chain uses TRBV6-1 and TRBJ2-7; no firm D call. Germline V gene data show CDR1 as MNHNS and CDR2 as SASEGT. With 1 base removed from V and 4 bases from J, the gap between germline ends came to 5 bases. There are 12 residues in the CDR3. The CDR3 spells CASSEGQYEQYF. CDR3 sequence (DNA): TGTGCCAGCAGTGAAGGGCAGTACGAGCAGTACTTC.

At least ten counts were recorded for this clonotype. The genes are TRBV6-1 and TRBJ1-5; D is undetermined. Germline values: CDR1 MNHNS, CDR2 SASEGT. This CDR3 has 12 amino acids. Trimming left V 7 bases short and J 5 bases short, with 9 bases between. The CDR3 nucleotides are TGTGCCAGCATGGTCGGGGATCAGCCCCAGCATTTT. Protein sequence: CASMVGDQPQHF.

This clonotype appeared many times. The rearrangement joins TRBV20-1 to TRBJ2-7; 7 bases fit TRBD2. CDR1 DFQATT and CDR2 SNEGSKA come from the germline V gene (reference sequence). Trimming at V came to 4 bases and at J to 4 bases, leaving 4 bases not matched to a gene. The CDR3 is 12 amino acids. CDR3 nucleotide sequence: TGCAGTGCTACGGGGACTATTTACGAGCAGTACTTC. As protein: CSATGTIYEQYF.

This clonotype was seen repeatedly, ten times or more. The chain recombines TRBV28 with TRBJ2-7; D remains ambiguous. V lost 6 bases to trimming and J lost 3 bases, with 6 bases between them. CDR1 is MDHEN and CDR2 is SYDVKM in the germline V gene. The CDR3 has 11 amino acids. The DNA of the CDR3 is TGTGCCAGCAGCCGAATCTACGAGCAGTACTTC. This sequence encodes CASSRIYEQYF.

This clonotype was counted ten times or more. As DNA, the CDR3 is TGCAGTGCTAGGCAGGGGGGAGGTAGCAATCAGCCCCAGCATTTT. Translating gives CSARQGGGSNQPQHF. The chain links TRBV20-1 to TRBJ1-5; TRBD1 matches at 7 bases. From germline, CDR1 is DFQATT and CDR2 SNEGSKA (reference sequence). The CDR3 is 15 residues long. V gave up 3 bases and J gave up 0 bases; unmatched junction bases: 5.

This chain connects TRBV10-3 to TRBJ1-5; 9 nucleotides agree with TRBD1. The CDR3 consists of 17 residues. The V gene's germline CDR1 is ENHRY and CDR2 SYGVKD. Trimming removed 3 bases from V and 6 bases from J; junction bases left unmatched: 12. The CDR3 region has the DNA TGTGCCATCAGTGATAGAGGGGGACAGGGTTACGGTCAGCCCCAGCATTTT. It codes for CAISDRGGQGYGQPQHF.

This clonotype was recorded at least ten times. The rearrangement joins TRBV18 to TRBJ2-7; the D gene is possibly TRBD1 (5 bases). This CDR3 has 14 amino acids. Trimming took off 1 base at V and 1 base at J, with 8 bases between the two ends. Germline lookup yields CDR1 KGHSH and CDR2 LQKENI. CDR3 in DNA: TGTGCCAGCTCACCACAACAGGCGTCCTACGAGCAGTACTTC. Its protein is CASSPQQASYEQYF. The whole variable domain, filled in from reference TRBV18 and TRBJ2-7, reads NAGVMQNPRHLVRRRGQEARLRCSPMKGHSHVYWYRQLPEEGLKFMVYLQKENIIDESGMPKERFSAEFPKEGPSILRIQQVVRGDSAAYFCASSPQQASYEQYFGPGTRLTVT.

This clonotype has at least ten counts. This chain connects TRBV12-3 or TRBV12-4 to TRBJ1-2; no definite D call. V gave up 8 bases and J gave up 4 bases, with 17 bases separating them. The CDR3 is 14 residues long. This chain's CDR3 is CASAPGFISYGYTF. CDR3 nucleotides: TGTGCCAGCGCTCCCGGGTTTATCAGCTATGGCTACACCTTC.